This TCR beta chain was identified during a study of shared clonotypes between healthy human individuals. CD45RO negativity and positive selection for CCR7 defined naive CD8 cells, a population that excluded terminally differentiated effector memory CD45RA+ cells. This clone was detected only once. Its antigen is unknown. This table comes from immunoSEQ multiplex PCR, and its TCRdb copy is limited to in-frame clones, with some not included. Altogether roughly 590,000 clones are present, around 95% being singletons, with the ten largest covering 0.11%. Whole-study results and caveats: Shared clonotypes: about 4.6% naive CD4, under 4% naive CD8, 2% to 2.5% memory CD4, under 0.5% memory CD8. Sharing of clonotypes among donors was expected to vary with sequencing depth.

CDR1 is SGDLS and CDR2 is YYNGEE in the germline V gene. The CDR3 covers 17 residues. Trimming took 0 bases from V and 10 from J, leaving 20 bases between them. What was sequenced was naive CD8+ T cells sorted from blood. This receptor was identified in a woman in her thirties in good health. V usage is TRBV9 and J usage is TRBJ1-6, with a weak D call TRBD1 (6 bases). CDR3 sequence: CASSVAPGVGARSPLHF. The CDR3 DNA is TGTGCCAGCAGCGTAGCGCCGGGAGTGGGGGCGAGGTCACCCCTCCACTTT.